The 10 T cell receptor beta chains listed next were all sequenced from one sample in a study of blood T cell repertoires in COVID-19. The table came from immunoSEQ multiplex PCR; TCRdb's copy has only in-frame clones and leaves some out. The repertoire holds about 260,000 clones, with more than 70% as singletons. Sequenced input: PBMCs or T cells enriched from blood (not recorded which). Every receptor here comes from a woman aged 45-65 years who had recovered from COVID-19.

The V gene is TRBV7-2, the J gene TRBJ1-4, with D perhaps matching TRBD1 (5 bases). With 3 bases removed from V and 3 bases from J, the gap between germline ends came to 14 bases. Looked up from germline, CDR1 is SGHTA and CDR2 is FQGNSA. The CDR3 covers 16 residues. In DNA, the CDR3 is TGTGCCAGCAGCTTCTCGGGGGTTATGGCTAATGAAAAACTGTTTTTT. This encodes CASSFSGVMANEKLFF. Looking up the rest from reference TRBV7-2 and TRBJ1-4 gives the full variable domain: GAGVSQSPSNKVTEKGKDVELRCDPISGHTALYWYRQSLGQGLEFLIYFQGNSAPDKSGLPSDRFSAERTGGSVSTLTIQRTQQEDSAVYLCASSFSGVMANEKLFFGSGTQLSVL.

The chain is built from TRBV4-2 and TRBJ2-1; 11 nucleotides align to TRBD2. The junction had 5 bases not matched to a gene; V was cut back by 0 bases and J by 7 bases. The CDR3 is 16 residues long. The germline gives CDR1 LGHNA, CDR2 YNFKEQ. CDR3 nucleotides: TGTGCCAGCAGCCAAGAGTTGGCTAGCGGGGGGAATGAGCAGTTCTTC. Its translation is CASSQELASGGNEQFF.

The chain's CDR3 is CASSFMNEQFF. Written as DNA, the CDR3 is TGTGCCAGCAGCTTCATGAATGAGCAGTTCTTC. The rearrangement uses TRBV7-9 and TRBJ2-1, with D hard to call. The V and J ends lost 3 bases and 7 bases respectively, with 4 bases between them. The CDR3 has 11 residues. The germline gives CDR1 SEHNR, CDR2 FQNEAQ (reference sequence).

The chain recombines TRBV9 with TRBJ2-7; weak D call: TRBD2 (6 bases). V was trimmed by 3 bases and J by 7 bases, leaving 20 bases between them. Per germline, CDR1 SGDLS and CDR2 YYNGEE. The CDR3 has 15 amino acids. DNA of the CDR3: TGTGCCAGCAGCGGGACTAACCCTGGACTGGGTGAGCAGTACTTC. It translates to CASSGTNPGLGEQYF.

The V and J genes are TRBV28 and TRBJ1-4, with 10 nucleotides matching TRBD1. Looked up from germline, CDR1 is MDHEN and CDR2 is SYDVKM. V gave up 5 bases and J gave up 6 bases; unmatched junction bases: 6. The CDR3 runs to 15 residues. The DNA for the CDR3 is TGTGCCAGCAGTGGATCCGGGACAGGGGATGAAAAACTGTTTTTT. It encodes CASSGSGTGDEKLFF.

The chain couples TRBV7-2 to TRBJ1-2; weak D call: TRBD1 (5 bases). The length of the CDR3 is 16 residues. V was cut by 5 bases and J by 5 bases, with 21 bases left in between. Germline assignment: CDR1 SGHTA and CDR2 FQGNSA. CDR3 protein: CASSANSGTQRYGYTF. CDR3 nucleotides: TGTGCCAGCAGCGCAAATAGCGGGACCCAGCGATATGGCTACACCTTC.

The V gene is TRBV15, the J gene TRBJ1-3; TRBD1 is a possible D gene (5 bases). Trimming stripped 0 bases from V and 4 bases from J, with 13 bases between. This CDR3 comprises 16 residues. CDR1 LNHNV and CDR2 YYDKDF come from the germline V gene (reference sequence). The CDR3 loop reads CATSRDRQGTGNTIYF. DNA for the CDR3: TGTGCCACCAGCAGAGATCGGCAGGGCACGGGAAACACCATATATTTT.

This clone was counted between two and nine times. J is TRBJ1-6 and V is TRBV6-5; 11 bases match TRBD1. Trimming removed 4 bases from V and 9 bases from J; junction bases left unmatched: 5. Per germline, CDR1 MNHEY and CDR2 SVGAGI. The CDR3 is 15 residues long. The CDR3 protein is CASSSDRGLGSPLHF. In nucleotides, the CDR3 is TGTGCCAGCAGTTCGGACAGGGGGCTGGGTTCACCCCTCCACTTT.

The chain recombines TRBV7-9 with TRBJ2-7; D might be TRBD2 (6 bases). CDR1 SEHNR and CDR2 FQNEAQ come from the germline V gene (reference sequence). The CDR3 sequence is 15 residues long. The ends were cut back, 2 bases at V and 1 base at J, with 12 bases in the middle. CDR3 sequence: CASSLSGTQSYEQYF. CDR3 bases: TGTGCCAGCAGCTTATCCGGGACTCAGTCCTACGAGCAGTACTTC.

CDR3 sequence (DNA): TGTGCTAGTGGTTTCGGACAGGACGACAATGAGCAGTTCTTC. It encodes CASGFGQDDNEQFF. V is TRBV12-5 and J is TRBJ2-1; 7 positions agree with TRBD1. CDR1 and CDR2 from the germline V gene are LGHNT and FRNRAP. Trimming removed 3 bases from V and 5 bases from J; junction bases left unmatched: 4. This CDR3 has 14 amino acids.